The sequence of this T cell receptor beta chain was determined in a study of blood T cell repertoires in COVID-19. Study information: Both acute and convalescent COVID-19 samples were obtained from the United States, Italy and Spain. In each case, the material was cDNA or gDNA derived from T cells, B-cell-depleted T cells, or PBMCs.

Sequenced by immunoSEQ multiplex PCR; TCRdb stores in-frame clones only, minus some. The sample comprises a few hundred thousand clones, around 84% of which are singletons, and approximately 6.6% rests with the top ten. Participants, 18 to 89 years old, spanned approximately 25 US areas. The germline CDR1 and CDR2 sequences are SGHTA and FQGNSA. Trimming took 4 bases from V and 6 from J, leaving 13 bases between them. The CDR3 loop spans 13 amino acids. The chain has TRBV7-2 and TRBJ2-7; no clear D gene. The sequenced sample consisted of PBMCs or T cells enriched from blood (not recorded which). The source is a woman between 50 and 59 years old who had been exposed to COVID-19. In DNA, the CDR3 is TGTGCCAGCAGCTCCCTCCCTTTTCGCGAGCAGTACTTC. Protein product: CASSSLPFREQYF.